The rows below give T cell receptor beta chains drawn from one sample of a study of blood T cell repertoires in COVID-19. Sequencing used immunoSEQ multiplex PCR; TCRdb keeps in-frame clones, though not all of them. The sample includes approximately 150,000 clones, almost 80% of them seen just once. The sample taken for sequencing was peripheral blood. The receptors were sampled from a middle-aged man with active or convalescent COVID-19. Each CDR3 is given with its conserved first and last residue. D genes are given only for firm matches. Rows may omit the clone size; those that give it use once, few, many or a size class.

j_call d_call clone_size v_call cdr3_nt cdr3_aa
TRBJ1-1 . . TRBV5-5 TGTGCCAGCAGTGTGAGGGGGACTGAAGCTTTCTTT CASSVRGTEAFF
TRBJ2-3 TRBD2 . TRBV15 TGTGCCACCAGCAGCACTAGCGGTAGCACAGATACGCAGTATTTT CATSSTSGSTDTQYF
TRBJ1-5 . few TRBV4-1 TGCGCCAGCAGCCAAGATCCCCACAATCAGCCCCAGCATTTT CASSQDPHNQPQHF
TRBJ2-7 TRBD2 . TRBV28 TGTGCCAGCAGGCTTGCGGTGGGGCTAGCGGGAGACCCCGAGCAGTACTTC CASRLAVGLAGDPEQYF
TRBJ1-3 TRBD1 . TRBV5-1 TGCGCCAGCAGCTTCGCGTCGGGACAGGGAAACACCATATATTTT CASSFASGQGNTIYF
TRBJ2-7 . few TRBV6-6 TGTGCCAGCAGTTCTGACACAACCCTGGAGCAGTACTTC CASSSDTTLEQYF
TRBJ2-3 TRBD2 . TRBV28 TGTGCCAGCAGGTTAGCGGGAGGGCGGGCAGATACGCAGTATTTT CASRLAGGRADTQYF
TRBJ2-1 . . TRBV5-4 TGTGCCAGCAGCCAGGTCAAGGACTACGGACATAGTGAGCAGTTCTTC CASSQVKDYGHSEQFF
TRBJ2-7 . . TRBV12-3/TRBV12-4 TGTGCCAGCAGCGAACAGGTTTACTACGAGCAGTACTTC CASSEQVYYEQYF
TRBJ1-5 TRBD1 . TRBV15 TGTGCCACCGCCGGACAGGGGGCGAATCAGCCCCAGCATTTT CATAGQGANQPQHF
TRBJ2-5 . . TRBV9 TGTGCCAGCAGCGCCTACAGGGAAGAGACCCAGTACTTC CASSAYREETQYF
TRBJ2-3 TRBD2 . TRBV9 TGTGCCAGCAGCGGCTCAAGGACTAGCGGGACTAGCACAGATACGCAGTATTTT CASSGSRTSGTSTDTQYF
TRBJ2-5 TRBD1 . TRBV2 TGTGCCAGCAGTGAGGTGCGGGCCAGGGGGGAGACCCAGTACTTC CASSEVRARGETQYF
TRBJ1-6 TRBD1 . TRBV7-6 TGTGCCAGCAGCTTTACAGGGGCAGGGGGTAATTCACCCCTCCACTTT CASSFTGAGGNSPLHF
TRBJ2-6 . once TRBV10-1 TGCGCCAGTCACCACAGGGTCGCATTTGGGGCCAACGTCCTGACTTTC CASHHRVAFGANVLTF
TRBJ2-3 . . TRBV11-2 TGTGCCAGCAGCTTAAATCCGAGGTTGGATACGCAGTATTTT CASSLNPRLDTQYF
TRBJ2-5 TRBD1 . TRBV19 TGTGCCAGTTCCCGGGACAGGGGGGTGGAGACCCAGTACTTC CASSRDRGVETQYF
TRBJ2-3 TRBD2 . TRBV9 TGTGCCAGCAGCCTGGGACTAGCGGCAGATACGCAGTATTTT CASSLGLAADTQYF
TRBJ2-7 . . TRBV28 TGTGCCAGCAGTTCCCCCACCCGACATCCCGGTAGCTACGAGCAGTACTTC CASSSPTRHPGSYEQYF
TRBJ2-7 TRBD1 . TRBV5-1 TGCGCCAGCGGCCGGGACAGCGTCTCCTACGAGCAGTACTTC CASGRDSVSYEQYF
TRBJ1-1 TRBD1 few TRBV5-1 TGCGCCAGCAGCTACCCGGGGACAGGGAGTGATTGGAACACTGAAGCTTTCTTT CASSYPGTGSDWNTEAFF
TRBJ2-1 . . TRBV14 TGTGCCAGCAGCCCCCGGTTGGCGGTCGATGAGCAGTTCTTC CASSPRLAVDEQFF
TRBJ1-1 . . TRBV7-3 TGTGCCAGCAGCCTTAACAGAAACACTGAAGCTTTCTTT CASSLNRNTEAFF
TRBJ1-4 TRBD1 . TRBV19 TGTGCCAGTAGTATAGGGAAGACAGGGACGTCTAATGAAAAACTGTTTTTT CASSIGKTGTSNEKLFF
TRBJ1-5 . . TRBV11-3 TGTGCCAGCAGACAACCGGGACACCGAGATAGCAATCAGCCCCAGCATTTT CASRQPGHRDSNQPQHF
TRBJ1-1 . many TRBV6-6 TGTGCCAGCAGTACCTGGACAGTCTTGAACACTGAAGCTTTCTTT CASSTWTVLNTEAFF
TRBJ2-5 . . TRBV5-5 TGTGCCAGCAGCCAACAGAGCCGCCAAGAGACCCAGTACTTC CASSQQSRQETQYF
TRBJ1-4 . . TRBV7-6 TGTGCCAGCAGCCCCTACCGACCGGGTGATGAAAAACTGTTTTTT CASSPYRPGDEKLFF